This T cell receptor (beta chain) was sequenced in a study of T cells in women clearing cervical HPV infection. About the study: Controls were women whose single incident HPV16 infection cleared within 12 months without precancer or cancer.

immunoSEQ multiplex PCR used an average of about 1,200 ng genomic DNA. The table came from immunoSEQ multiplex PCR; TCRdb's copy has only in-frame clones and leaves some out. Its listing shows tens of thousands of clones. This CDR3 comprises 17 residues. Germline loops: CDR1 SGHRS, CDR2 YFSETQ. A note on this clone: Antigen specificity is unknown. The read stops 3 residues short of the end of the CDR3; the missing end is completed from the germline J gene.

Points from the study as a whole: TRBV6-7 relative abundance averaged roughly 0.099% in cases and less than 0.2% in controls.

The sample consisted of blood buffy coat. The chain joins TRBV5-1 to TRBJ1-2, with D possibly TRBD1 on 5 matching bases. The receptor's source is a woman aged 18-70 years with a cervical HPV16 infection that either progressed to CIN3+ or cleared (not recorded which). The CDR3 reads CASSLRGGFLVYNDYTF. Incomplete CDR3 DNA: TGCGCCAGCAGCTTGAGGGGTGGCTTTCTTGTCTACAATGAC.